The clone carrying this TCR beta chain showed up just a few times. Its target is not known. The sample has other DNA sequences that encode this CDR3 too. Germline CDR1 is SGHTA and CDR2 is FQGTGA. Between the trimmed V and J ends, which lost 2 bases and 0 bases, there was a span of 8 bases. The CDR3 extends over 15 amino acids. This entry belongs to a study of cytotoxic CD8 clonotypes in ibrutinib-treated CLL. Study overall: Productive templates averaged about 260,000 per sample, and productive rearrangements some 96,000. Findings and caveats of the study: Clonality showed a rise at ibrutinib response that reversed toward baseline at progression. Clonality (at baseline) was higher than in age-matched healthy donors and tracked circulating CD8+ T-cell counts.

TCRdb keeps only in-frame clones here, not all; method: immunoSEQ multiplex PCR. The table has hundreds of thousands of clones, 70% seen once. Cryopreserved PBMCs provided roughly 2 micrograms of genomic DNA for the TCR beta libraries. This TCR was sampled from a human donor with chronic lymphocytic leukemia. V and J are TRBV7-3 and TRBJ2-1, with D unresolved. The material sequenced was PBMCs, taken after 24 months of ibrutinib treatment. For the CDR3, the DNA is TGTGCCAGCAGCTTAGCGGCTAGCTCCTACAATGAGCAGTTCTTC. Its translation: CASSLAASSYNEQFF. Complete variable domain (other parts from reference TRBV7-3 and TRBJ2-1): GAGVSQTPSNKVTEKGKYVELRCDPISGHTALYWYRQSLGQGPEFLIYFQGTGAADDSGLPNDRFFAVRPEGSVSTLKIQRTERGDSAVYLCASSLAASSYNEQFFGPGTRLTVL.